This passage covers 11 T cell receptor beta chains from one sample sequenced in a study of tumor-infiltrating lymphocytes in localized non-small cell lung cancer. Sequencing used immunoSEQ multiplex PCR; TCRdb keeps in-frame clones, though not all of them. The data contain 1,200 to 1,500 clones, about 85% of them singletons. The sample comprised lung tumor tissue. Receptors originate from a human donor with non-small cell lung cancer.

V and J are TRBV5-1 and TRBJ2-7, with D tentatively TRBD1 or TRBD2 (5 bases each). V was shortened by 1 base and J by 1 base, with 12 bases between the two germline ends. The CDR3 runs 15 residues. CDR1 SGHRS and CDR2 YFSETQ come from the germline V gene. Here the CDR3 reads CASSLMGTASYEQYF. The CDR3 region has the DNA TGCGCCAGCAGCTTGATGGGGACCGCATCCTACGAGCAGTACTTC.

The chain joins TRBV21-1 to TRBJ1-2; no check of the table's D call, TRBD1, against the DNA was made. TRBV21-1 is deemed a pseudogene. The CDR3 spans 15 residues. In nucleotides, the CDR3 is TGTGCCAGCAGCAAGGGGCTTGGTCGGAGCTATGGCTACACCTTC. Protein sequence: CASSKGLGRSYGYTF.

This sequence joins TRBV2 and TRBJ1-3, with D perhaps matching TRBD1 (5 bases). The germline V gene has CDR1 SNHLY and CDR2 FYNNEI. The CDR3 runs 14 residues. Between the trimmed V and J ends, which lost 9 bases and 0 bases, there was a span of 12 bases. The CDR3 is CARNTGDSGNTIYF. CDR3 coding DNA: TGTGCCAGGAATACAGGAGACTCTGGAAACACCATATATTTT.

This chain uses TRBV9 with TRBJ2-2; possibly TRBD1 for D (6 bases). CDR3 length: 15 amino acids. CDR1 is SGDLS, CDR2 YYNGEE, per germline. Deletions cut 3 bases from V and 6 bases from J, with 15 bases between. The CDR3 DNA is TGTGCCAGCAGCGCGCCCTCAGGGGCGGCCGGGGAGCTGTTTTTT. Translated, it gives CASSAPSGAAGELFF. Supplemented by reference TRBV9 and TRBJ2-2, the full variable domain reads DSGVTQTPKHLITATGQRVTLRCSPRSGDLSVYWYQQSLDQGLQFLIQYYNGEERAKGNILERFSAQQFPDLHSELNLSSLELGDSALYFCASSAPSGAAGELFFGEGSRLTVL.

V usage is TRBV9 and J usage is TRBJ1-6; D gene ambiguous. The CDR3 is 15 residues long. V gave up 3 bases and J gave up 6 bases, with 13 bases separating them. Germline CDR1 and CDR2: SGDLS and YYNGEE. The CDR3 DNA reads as TGTGCCAGCAGCGCGGATCAGATAGGTAATTCACCCCTCCACTTT. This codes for CASSADQIGNSPLHF.

The CDR3 loop reads CATSRTDTGELFF. The DNA for the CDR3 is TGTGCCACCAGCAGAACCGACACCGGGGAGCTGTTTTTT. The chain has TRBV15 and TRBJ2-2; D is ambiguous. There are 13 residues in the CDR3. Germline V gene sequence: CDR1 LNHNV, CDR2 YYDKDF (reference sequence). V dropped 2 bases and J dropped 3 bases, with 4 bases sitting between them.

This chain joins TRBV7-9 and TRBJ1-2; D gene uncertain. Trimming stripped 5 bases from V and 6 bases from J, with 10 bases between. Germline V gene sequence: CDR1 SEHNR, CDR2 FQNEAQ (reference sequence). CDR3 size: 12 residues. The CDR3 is CASSIRDDGYTF. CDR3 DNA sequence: TGTGCCAGCAGCATCCGGGATGATGGCTACACCTTC.

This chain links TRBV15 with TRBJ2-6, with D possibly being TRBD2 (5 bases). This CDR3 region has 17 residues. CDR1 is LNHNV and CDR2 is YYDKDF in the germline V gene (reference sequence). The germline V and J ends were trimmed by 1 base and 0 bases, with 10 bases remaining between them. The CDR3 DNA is TGTGCCACCAGCAGAGTCGCGGACTTCTCTGGGGCCAACGTCCTGACTTTC. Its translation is CATSRVADFSGANVLTF. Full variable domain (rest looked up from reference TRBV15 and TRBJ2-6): DAMVIQNPRYQVTQFGKPVTLSCSQTLNHNVMYWYQQKSSQAPKLLFHYYDKDFNNEADTPDNFQSRRPNTSFCFLDIRSPGLGDTAMYLCATSRVADFSGANVLTFGAGSRLTVL.

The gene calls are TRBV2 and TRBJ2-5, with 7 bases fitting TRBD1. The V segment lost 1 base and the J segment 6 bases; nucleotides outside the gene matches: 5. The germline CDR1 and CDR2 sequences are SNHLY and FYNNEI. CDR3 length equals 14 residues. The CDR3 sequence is CASSEVEGAKTQYF. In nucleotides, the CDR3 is TGTGCCAGCAGTGAAGTTGAGGGGGCGAAGACCCAGTACTTC.

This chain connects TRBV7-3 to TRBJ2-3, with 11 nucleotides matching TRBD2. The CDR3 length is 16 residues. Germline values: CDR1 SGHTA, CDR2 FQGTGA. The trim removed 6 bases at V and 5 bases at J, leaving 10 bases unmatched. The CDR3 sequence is CASSQGSGGAIDTQYF. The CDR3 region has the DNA TGTGCCAGCAGTCAGGGTAGCGGGGGGGCCATAGATACGCAGTATTTT.

The CDR3 spells CALGGTGDWNTEAFF. CDR3 DNA sequence: TGTGCCTTGGGAGGGACAGGGGATTGGAACACTGAAGCTTTCTTT. The chain links TRBV30 to TRBJ1-1; 10 bases line up with TRBD1. The CDR3 sequence is 15 residues long. Germline V gene data show CDR1 as GTSNPN and CDR2 as SVGIG (reference sequence). Trimming cost V 7 bases and J 1 base; bases outside gene matches: 9.